Each of the 14 T cell receptor beta chains below was sequenced from the same sample in a study of T cells in Graves' hyperthyroidism and ophthalmopathy. RNA transcripts served as the template for amplifying TCR beta CDR3 regions. An initial round of RT-PCR targeting the TCR CDR3 relied on the HTBI primer set. TCRdb ran MiXCR on the multiplex PCR reads and lists one entry per CDR3 protein. The data show a few hundred thousand distinct CDR3 sequences, more than 20% seen once. The sequenced material came from blood. Source of these receptors: a man younger than 30 with Graves' hyperthyroidism.

This clonotype was seen repeatedly, ten times or more. This chain uses TRBV6-2 or TRBV6-3 with TRBJ2-7; 9 bases align to TRBD2. V was pared by 6 bases and J by 5 bases, with 5 bases of the junction left unmatched. The CDR3 sequence is 13 residues long. CDR1 and CDR2 from the germline V gene are MNHEY and SVGEGT. The CDR3 region is CASSSGGFDEQYF. CDR3 in DNA: TGTGCCAGCAGCAGCGGGGGGTTCGACGAGCAGTACTTC.

Many counts were recorded for this clonotype. This chain's CDR3 is CASSLEGELFF. CDR3 DNA sequence: TGTGCCAGCAGTTTGGAGGGGGAGCTGTTTTTT. The chain couples TRBV12-3 or TRBV12-4 to TRBJ2-2; D remains unclear. Trimming removed 3 bases from V and 8 bases from J, with 4 bases in between. The CDR3 is made up of 11 amino acids.

The CDR3 is CASSFLSSGANVLTF. CDR3 nucleotide sequence: TGTGCCAGCAGTTTTCTGAGCTCTGGGGCCAACGTCCTGACTTTC. The chain has TRBV27 and TRBJ2-6; unclear D gene. The germline V gene encodes CDR1 MNHEY and CDR2 SMNVEV (reference sequence). The V end was cut by 3 bases, the J end by 0 bases, with 6 bases between. The CDR3 totals 15 residues.

V usage is TRBV2 and J usage is TRBJ2-4; no reliable D call. Trimming removed 2 bases from V and 1 base from J, with 12 bases in between. The CDR3 covers 16 residues. The germline V gene has CDR1 SNHLY and CDR2 FYNNEI. The CDR3 DNA is TGTGCCAGCAGTGAAACGCGGAAAACGGCCAAAAACATTCAGTACTTC. Protein: CASSETRKTAKNIQYF.

This clonotype was observed at least ten times. The chain couples TRBV5-1 to TRBJ2-7; 8 bases are a match to TRBD1. V lost 4 bases to trimming and J lost 2 bases; unmatched junction nucleotides: 2. This CDR3 is 13 amino acids long. The germline gives CDR1 SGHRS, CDR2 YFSETQ. The CDR3 nucleotides are TGCGCCAGCAGCATGGGACAGGCCTACGAGCAGTACTTC. Protein product: CASSMGQAYEQYF.

This chain uses TRBV6-1 with TRBJ2-1; 7 bases agree with TRBD2. Trimming removed 7 bases from V and 7 bases from J; junction bases left unmatched: 10. CDR3 size: 14 residues. Germline V gene lookup returns CDR1 MNHNS and CDR2 SASEGT. The CDR3 reads CASNRAGRGNEQFF. CDR3 DNA: TGTGCCAGCAATCGCGCAGGGAGGGGAAATGAGCAGTTCTTC.

The rearrangement links TRBV30 to TRBJ1-1; D remains ambiguous. V dropped 1 base and J dropped 4 bases, with 1 base sitting between them. CDR1 is GTSNPN, CDR2 SVGIG, per germline (reference sequence). The length of the CDR3 is 10 residues. CDR3 residues: CAWSATEAFF. The DNA for the CDR3 is TGTGCCTGGAGTGCCACTGAAGCTTTCTTT.

The table lists this clonotype with many counts. The V and J genes are TRBV28 and TRBJ1-2; 8 bases align to TRBD1. The length of the CDR3 is 17 residues. Germline trimming cut 7 bases from V and 7 bases from J; bases unmatched to any gene: 20. Germline assignment: CDR1 MDHEN and CDR2 SYDVKM. This chain's CDR3 is CASTDGTGGPLPTGYTF. The DNA for the CDR3 is TGTGCCAGCACCGACGGGACAGGAGGACCCCTGCCGACTGGCTACACCTTC.

In its sample, this clonotype was seen a few times. The chain carries TRBV5-1 and TRBJ2-5; 9 nucleotides agree with TRBD2. Per germline, CDR1 SGHRS and CDR2 YFSETQ. The CDR3 is made up of 16 amino acids. V lost 3 bases and J lost 6; bases outside the gene matches: 12. The CDR3 region is CASSSEPGLAEKTQYF. The CDR3 bases are TGCGCCAGCAGCTCAGAGCCGGGACTAGCAGAGAAGACCCAGTACTTC.

This clonotype was counted a few times. In nucleotides, the CDR3 is TGCAGTGCTAGTGGAGGGAGCGAGCAGTACTTC. Translation: CSASGGSEQYF. This chain links TRBV20-1 with TRBJ2-7; the D gene is possibly TRBD2 (6 bases). V dropped 3 bases and J dropped 6 bases, with 9 bases sitting between them. Germline CDR1 DFQATT, CDR2 SNEGSKA (reference sequence). The CDR3 length is 11 residues.

This clonotype came up many times. The chain employs TRBV28 and TRBJ1-1; no reliable D call. The CDR3 sequence is 13 residues long. Germline V lookup: CDR1 MDHEN, CDR2 SYDVKM. V was cut by 6 bases and J by 1 base, with 9 bases left in between. CDR3: CASRKAGNTEAFF. In DNA, the CDR3 is TGTGCCAGCAGGAAGGCTGGGAACACTGAAGCTTTCTTT.

This clonotype was detected ten times or more. This chain connects TRBV25-1 to TRBJ2-5; 7 nucleotides match TRBD1. This CDR3 has 14 amino acids. Germline lookup yields CDR1 MGHDK and CDR2 SYGVNS. The V segment lost 1 base and the J segment 6 bases; nucleotides outside the gene matches: 5. CDR3 in DNA: TGTGCCAGCAGTGAATCGACAGGGCGTCAGACCCAGTACTTC. Residues: CASSESTGRQTQYF.

This clonotype was detected only a few times. The chain joins TRBV27 to TRBJ1-5, with 7 bases that match TRBD1. V lost 2 bases, J lost 0 bases, and 7 bases stayed unmatched. Germline assignment: CDR1 MNHEY and CDR2 SMNVEV (reference sequence). The CDR3 extends over 17 amino acids. CDR3 region: CASSLRGQFDSNQPQHF. The CDR3 DNA reads as TGTGCCAGCAGTTTAAGGGGGCAGTTCGATAGCAATCAGCCCCAGCATTTT.

This clonotype showed up many times. The chain is built from TRBV2 and TRBJ2-5; no clear D. This CDR3 is built from 12 residues. Germline CDR1 and CDR2: SNHLY and FYNNEI. V lost 4 bases, J lost 4 bases, and 7 bases lay in between. This CDR3 is CASSGLGETQYF. The CDR3 nucleotides read TGTGCCAGCAGTGGGCTTGGAGAGACCCAGTACTTC. The whole variable domain, filled in from reference TRBV2 and TRBJ2-5, reads EPEVTQTPSHQVTQMGQEVILRCVPISNHLYFYWYRQILGQKVEFLVSFYNNEISEKSEIFDDQFSVERPDGSNFTLKIRSTKLEDSAMYFCASSGLGETQYFGPGTRLLVL.